A single sample gave rise to the 19 T cell receptor beta chains below, sequenced in a study of response to subunit inactivated influenza vaccine. TCRdb used MiXCR to reprocess the RT-PCR reads, holding one entry per CDR3 protein. Of roughly 570,000 distinct CDR3 sequences detected, less than 15% appear once; the ten largest clones hold approximately 10%. The material was PBMCs from blood, obtained 11 to 12 days after vaccination. The receptors shown here come from a man aged 50 to 60 who received an inactivated influenza vaccine.

This clonotype has more than one count but fewer than ten. The chain has TRBV29-1 and TRBJ2-2; a weak D match, TRBD1 (5 bases). This CDR3 has 13 residues. The germline V gene encodes CDR1 SQVTM and CDR2 ANQGSEA. The V end lost 7 bases, the J end lost 0 bases, and 9 bases lay between the germline ends. CDR3 coding DNA: TGCAGCGGGACACCAACGAACACCGGGGAGCTGTTTTTT. It encodes CSGTPTNTGELFF.

As DNA, the CDR3 is TGTGCCAGCGGGAGACAGGGCTACGAGCAGTACTTC. Amino acids: CASGRQGYEQYF. The chain couples TRBV28 to TRBJ2-7, with 7 bases lining up with TRBD1. Trimming cost V 8 bases and J 3 bases; bases outside gene matches: 4. The CDR3 totals 12 residues. Germline V gene data show CDR1 as MDHEN and CDR2 as SYDVKM.

This clonotype was found many times. The CDR3 sequence is CASSSTRGRETQYF. CDR3 nucleotides: TGTGCCAGCAGTTCCACCAGGGGAAGGGAGACCCAGTACTTC. The chain joins TRBV12-3 or TRBV12-4 to TRBJ2-5; possible D gene TRBD1, 6 bases. The CDR3 has 14 amino acids. Trimming stripped 4 bases from V and 5 bases from J, with 14 bases between.

The genes are TRBV11-2 and TRBJ2-3; D may be TRBD2 (7 bases). Between the trimmed V and J ends, which lost 1 base and 2 bases, there was a span of 19 bases. CDR3 length: 18 residues. Germline values: CDR1 SGHAT, CDR2 FQNNGV. CDR3 in amino acids: CASSLVGGRQRTTDTQYF. In nucleotides, the CDR3 is TGTGCCAGCAGCTTAGTGGGGGGGCGGCAGAGGACCACAGATACGCAGTATTTT.

The chain employs TRBV3-1 and TRBJ1-6; D is unclear. Germline loops: CDR1 LGHDT, CDR2 YNNKEL (reference sequence). Between the trimmed V and J ends, which lost 0 bases and 9 bases, there was a span of 6 bases. This CDR3 has 13 residues. Here the CDR3 DNA reads TGTGCCAGCAGCCAAGATACGGGTTCACCCCTCCACTTT. As protein: CASSQDTGSPLHF.

The chain is built from TRBV10-3 and TRBJ1-5; D not certain. V was shortened by 6 bases and J by 3 bases, with 12 bases between the two germline ends. Germline CDR1 and CDR2: ENHRY and SYGVKD. This CDR3 comprises 14 residues. CDR3 DNA: TGTGCCATCAGAGACGGACGGGACAATCAGCCCCAGCATTTT. Residues: CAIRDGRDNQPQHF.

V gene TRBV7-6 combines with J gene TRBJ1-6; D gene ambiguous. Germline values: CDR1 SGHVS, CDR2 FNYEAQ. CDR3 length: 14 amino acids. Between the trimmed V and J ends, which lost 5 bases and 10 bases, there was a span of 15 bases. Here the CDR3 reads CASSPTPGGSPLHF. The CDR3 DNA reads as TGTGCCAGCAGCCCTACACCCGGCGGGTCACCCCTCCACTTT.

This clonotype was recorded a few times. CDR3 amino acids: CSARRGTTGELFF. The CDR3 nucleotides read TGCAGTGCTAGGAGGGGGACCACCGGGGAGCTGTTTTTT. The chain links TRBV20-1 to TRBJ2-2; D might be TRBD1 (6 bases). Germline CDR1 is DFQATT and CDR2 is SNEGSKA (reference sequence). The CDR3 is 13 residues long. V dropped 3 bases and J dropped 4 bases, with 9 bases sitting between them.

In this sample, this clonotype turned up a few times. The genes are TRBV7-2 and TRBJ1-6; D not certain. This CDR3 has 13 residues. V gave up 1 base and J gave up 8 bases, with 6 bases separating them. Germline V CDR1 and CDR2: SGHTA, FQGNSA. For the CDR3, the DNA is TGTGCCAGCAGCTTAGTTCCCGATTCACCCCTCCACTTT. It translates to CASSLVPDSPLHF.

The chain couples TRBV7-3 to TRBJ2-2; D possibly matches TRBD1 or TRBD2 (6 bases each). From germline, CDR1 is SGHTA and CDR2 FQGTGA. The CDR3 contains 17 residues. Trimming took off 0 bases at V and 0 bases at J, with 11 bases between the two ends. The CDR3 bases are TGTGCCAGCAGCTTAACCGGGGGCCGCTCGAACACCGGGGAGCTGTTTTTT. As protein: CASSLTGGRSNTGELFF.

This clonotype was recorded many times. This chain links TRBV12-3 or TRBV12-4 with TRBJ2-1, with TRBD1 identical over 8 bases. V shed 6 bases and J 9 bases; nucleotides not matched to a gene: 13. The CDR3 runs to 15 residues. CDR3 DNA sequence: TGTGCCAGCAGAACGGGGCAGGGGGCGGTTAGTGAGCAGTTCTTC. It yields the protein CASRTGQGAVSEQFF.

At least ten counts were recorded for this clonotype. The V call is TRBV20-1, the J call TRBJ1-1; D possibly corresponds to TRBD1 (6 bases). V gave up 6 bases and J gave up 0 bases, with 17 bases separating them. Germline V gene data show CDR1 as DFQATT and CDR2 as SNEGSKA (reference sequence). This CDR3 comprises 15 residues. The CDR3 loop reads CSARISGALNTEAFF. CDR3 bases: TGCAGTGCCCGAATTTCAGGGGCCTTGAACACTGAAGCTTTCTTT.

This clonotype was observed a handful of times. The chain employs TRBV2 and TRBJ1-5; weak D call: TRBD1 (5 bases). V was shortened by 5 bases and J by 3 bases, with 17 bases between the two germline ends. Germline values: CDR1 SNHLY, CDR2 FYNNEI. The CDR3 runs 16 residues. CDR3 region: CASSLMPGLHNQPQHF. The CDR3 DNA follows: TGTGCCAGCAGTCTCATGCCGGGACTTCACAATCAGCCCCAGCATTTT.

This clonotype came up many times. CDR3 nucleotide sequence: TGCAGCGTTGAAGGGACTAGCGGGCGCACAGATACGCAGTATTTT. The encoded protein is CSVEGTSGRTDTQYF. The chain joins TRBV29-1 to TRBJ2-3, with TRBD2 matching 11 bases. The CDR3 has 15 amino acids. Trimming cost V 1 base and J 1 base; bases outside gene matches: 1. Germline loops: CDR1 SQVTM, CDR2 ANQGSEA.

A few counts support this clonotype. The gene calls are TRBV4-2 and TRBJ1-5, with D hard to call. From germline, CDR1 is LGHNA and CDR2 YNFKEQ. The V end lost 1 base, the J end lost 4 bases, and 5 bases lay between the germline ends. This CDR3 is built from 13 residues. The CDR3 region is CASSQGENQPQHF. CDR3 coding DNA: TGTGCCAGCAGCCAAGGAGAAAATCAGCCCCAGCATTTT.

This clonotype has more than one count but fewer than ten. The chain employs TRBV20-1 and TRBJ1-1; TRBD1 agrees at 7 bases. CDR3 length equals 15 residues. Germline V gene sequence: CDR1 DFQATT, CDR2 SNEGSKA (reference sequence). V trimming: 1 base; J trimming: 2 bases; junction bases outside the gene matches: 7. CDR3 bases: TGCAGTGCTAGAGCCGGGGACAGACCCAACACTGAAGCTTTCTTT. Protein product: CSARAGDRPNTEAFF.

This clonotype was found a few times. V gene TRBV7-6 combines with J gene TRBJ1-1; D is possibly TRBD1 (6 bases). Germline assignment: CDR1 SGHVS and CDR2 FNYEAQ. This CDR3 comprises 15 residues. Trimming removed 2 bases at V and 1 base at J, with 11 bases between. The DNA of the CDR3 is TGTGCCAGCAGCTTAACAAGACAGGCGAACACTGAAGCTTTCTTT. This translates into CASSLTRQANTEAFF.

This clonotype was observed a handful of times. V is TRBV11-1 and J is TRBJ2-1; TRBD2 agrees at 8 bases. V lost 5 bases and J lost 5; bases outside the gene matches: 11. This CDR3 region has 16 residues. Germline values: CDR1 SGHAT, CDR2 FQDESV (reference sequence). Here the CDR3 reads CASSPRRQAGDNEQFF. Here the CDR3 DNA reads TGTGCCAGCAGCCCCAGGCGGCAAGCGGGGGACAATGAGCAGTTCTTC.

This clonotype was observed a handful of times. The chain recombines TRBV29-1 with TRBJ2-7; possibly TRBD1 or TRBD2 for D (6 bases each). The V end lost 4 bases, the J end lost 5 bases, and 12 bases lay between the germline ends. Germline loops: CDR1 SQVTM, CDR2 ANQGSEA. The CDR3 is 12 amino acids. The CDR3 loop reads CSVVAAGDEQYF. The CDR3 DNA reads TGCAGCGTTGTAGCGGCAGGGGACGAGCAGTACTTC.